The sequence of this TCR beta chain was determined in a study of OX40 agonist ivuxolimab in advanced cancers. About the research overall: The study gave patients intravenous ivuxolimab at 0.01 to 10 mg/kg every 2 weeks. Melanoma, hepatocellular carcinoma, head and neck or renal cell cancer occurred in dose-escalation patients. Age averaged about 62 years (range roughly 23 to 79), and 82.7% were male.

Patients who had autoimmune disease history or got systemic immunosuppression were left out. J was trimmed by 5 bases and V by 3 bases; bases with no gene match: 7. CDR1 is SGHVS, CDR2 FNYEAQ, per germline. The CDR3 is made up of 15 amino acids. Data came from immunoSEQ multiplex PCR; TCRdb stores just in-frame clones and leaves some out. The table shows around 53,000 clones, with 86% occurring only once. Sequences were derived from CD4+ or CD8+ T cells sorted from blood, sampled in a trial of the OX40 agonist ivuxolimab. This sequence was found in an adult with an advanced solid tumor such as melanoma, head and neck, liver or kidney cancer. The V and J genes are TRBV7-6 and TRBJ2-3; TRBD1 agrees at 8 bases. CDR3 protein: CASSLSRGLIDTQYF. The CDR3 nucleotides are TGTGCCAGCAGCTTGAGCAGGGGGCTCATAGATACGCAGTATTTT.